One sample yielded the 26 T cell receptor beta chains listed below, sequenced in a study of blood T cell repertoires in COVID-19. Clones were sequenced by immunoSEQ multiplex PCR, and TCRdb holds only the in-frame ones, with some missing. This table has just under 350,000 clones, about nine tenths appearing once. The specimen sequenced was peripheral blood. These receptors were obtained from a woman between 50 and 59 years old with COVID-19, enrolled during active disease.

This clone was observed once. The rearrangement joins TRBV30 to TRBJ1-1, with no clear D. V was pared by 2 bases and J by 0 bases, with 7 bases between. CDR1 and CDR2 from the germline V gene are GTSNPN and SVGIG (reference sequence). The CDR3 runs 13 residues. CDR3 sequence reads: CAWSNSMNTEAFF. The CDR3 DNA reads as TGTGCCTGGAGTAACAGCATGAACACTGAAGCTTTCTTT. Together with reference TRBV30 and TRBJ1-1, the CDR3 gives the full variable domain: SQTIHQWPATLVQPVGSPLSLECTVEGTSNPNLYWYRQAAGRGLQLLFYSVGIGQISSEVPQNLSASRPQDRQFILSSKKLLLSDSGFYLCAWSNSMNTEAFFGQGTRLTVV.

V and J are TRBV27 and TRBJ2-7; 9 bases align to TRBD1. The CDR3 is 17 residues long. J gave up 3 bases and V 6 bases, and 15 bases lay outside the gene matches. The germline gives CDR1 MNHEY, CDR2 SMNVEV (reference sequence). CDR3 in amino acids: CASSPSDVWDRDYEQYF. CDR3 in DNA: TGTGCCAGCAGCCCGTCGGATGTCTGGGACAGGGACTACGAGCAGTACTTC.

This clone was seen a handful of times. The chain has TRBV6-6 and TRBJ2-2, with a weak D call TRBD2 (7 bases). This CDR3 has 14 amino acids. Trimming cost V 2 bases and J 5 bases, with 9 bases left between them. Germline V gene sequence: CDR1 MNHNY, CDR2 SVGAGI (reference sequence). In DNA, the CDR3 is TGTGCCAGCAGTTACGGGAGGGGGACCGGGGAGCTGTTTTTT. This codes for CASSYGRGTGELFF.

The chain joins TRBV10-1 to TRBJ2-2; TRBD1 matches at 7 bases. CDR3 length equals 17 residues. Trimming at V came to 6 bases and at J to 1 base, leaving 11 bases not matched to a gene. The germline gives CDR1 WNHNN, CDR2 SYGVQD (reference sequence). In nucleotides, the CDR3 is TGCGCCAGCAGCGGATCAGGCAGGGGGAAGAACACCGGGGAGCTGTTTTTT. As protein: CASSGSGRGKNTGELFF.

V is TRBV27 and J is TRBJ2-1; D perhaps matches TRBD2 (6 bases). The CDR3 length is 16 residues. The germline V gene encodes CDR1 MNHEY and CDR2 SMNVEV (reference sequence). The ends were cut back, 3 bases at V and 0 bases at J, with 12 bases in the middle. CDR3 sequence reads: CASSFFRESSYNEQFF. The CDR3 DNA reads TGTGCCAGCAGTTTCTTTCGGGAGAGCTCCTACAATGAGCAGTTCTTC.

The J gene is TRBJ1-3, the V gene TRBV2; D gene unclear. V was shortened by 2 bases and J by 2 bases, with 10 bases between the two germline ends. The CDR3 has 15 amino acids. The V gene's germline CDR1 is SNHLY and CDR2 FYNNEI. The CDR3 loop reads CASSERTTPGNTIYF. In DNA form, the CDR3 reads TGTGCCAGCAGTGAAAGAACAACCCCTGGAAACACCATATATTTT.

V usage is TRBV19 and J usage is TRBJ2-5, with D possibly TRBD1 on 6 matching bases. In germline, CDR1 is LNHDA, CDR2 SQIVND (reference sequence). The length of the CDR3 is 14 residues. Trimming removed 2 bases at V and 5 bases at J, with 12 bases between. The CDR3 protein is CASSIRTEEETQYF. CDR3 nucleotides: TGTGCCAGTAGTATAAGGACAGAGGAGGAGACCCAGTACTTC. Full variable domain (outside the CDR3, taken from reference TRBV19 and TRBJ2-5): DGGITQSPKYLFRKEGQNVTLSCEQNLNHDAMYWYRQDPGQGLRLIYYSQIVNDFQKGDIAEGYSVSREKKESFPLTVTSAQKNPTAFYLCASSIRTEEETQYFGPGTRLLVL.

This clone has a single count. The chain is built from TRBV15 and TRBJ1-4, with D uncertain. Germline-derived CDR1 and CDR2 are LNHNV and YYDKDF (reference sequence). Between the trimmed V and J ends, which lost 0 bases and 0 bases, there was a span of 5 bases. This CDR3 contains 15 residues. CDR3 DNA sequence: TGTGCCACCAGCAGAGACATTGCAACTAATGAAAAACTGTTTTTT. Protein product: CATSRDIATNEKLFF.

This clone has more than one count but fewer than ten. V gene TRBV30 combines with J gene TRBJ1-5; a weak D match, TRBD1 (5 bases). Germline V gene lookup returns CDR1 GTSNPN and CDR2 SVGIG (reference sequence). Trimming took off 2 bases at V and 7 bases at J, with 12 bases between the two ends. This CDR3 spans 13 amino acids. The CDR3 reads CAWSSQGGQPQHF. DNA of the CDR3: TGTGCCTGGAGTTCCCAGGGAGGGCAGCCCCAGCATTTT.

This chain joins TRBV6-5 and TRBJ2-7, with 7 bases fitting TRBD1. The germline CDR1 and CDR2 sequences are MNHEY and SVGAGI. The CDR3 spans 14 residues. The V gene end was trimmed by 10 bases and the J gene end by 0 bases; junction bases not matched to a gene: 9. The CDR3 spells CATSTGLYSYEQYF. As DNA, the CDR3 is TGTGCCACCTCGACAGGGTTGTACTCCTACGAGCAGTACTTC.

This chain's CDR3 is CAWKLGAVGQPQHF. The CDR3 region has the DNA TGTGCCTGGAAGTTGGGGGCAGTCGGACAGCCCCAGCATTTT. The chain uses TRBV30 and TRBJ1-5; possible D gene TRBD1, 6 bases. V dropped 4 bases and J dropped 7 bases, with 17 bases sitting between them. CDR3 size: 14 residues. The germline V gene has CDR1 GTSNPN and CDR2 SVGIG (reference sequence).

The rearrangement joins TRBV6-5 to TRBJ1-6; 7 nucleotides match TRBD1. The CDR3 has 14 amino acids. The V and J ends lost 6 bases and 6 bases, in that order; junction bases with no gene match: 5. Germline V gives CDR1 MNHEY, CDR2 SVGAGI. In DNA form, the CDR3 reads TGTGCCAGCAGATTGACAGGGCGTAATTCACCCCTCCACTTT. Translation gives CASRLTGRNSPLHF.

This chain uses TRBV3-1 (or the pseudogene TRBV3-2) with TRBJ2-2, with 7 bases fitting TRBD2. The CDR3 totals 14 residues. CDR1 and CDR2 (germline): LGHDT, YNNKEL (reference sequence). The V segment lost 6 bases and the J segment 9 bases; nucleotides outside the gene matches: 10. The CDR3 protein is CASRRSGNPRELFF. CDR3 DNA sequence: TGTGCCAGCAGACGCAGCGGGAATCCCAGGGAGCTGTTTTTT.

This chain uses TRBV19 with TRBJ1-5, with a weak D call TRBD1 (6 bases). The CDR3 covers 14 residues. Trimming removed 2 bases at V and 6 bases at J, with 11 bases between. The germline gives CDR1 LNHDA, CDR2 SQIVND (reference sequence). The CDR3 spells CASSILGAVQPQHF. The CDR3 DNA sequence: TGTGCCAGTAGTATATTGGGGGCGGTTCAGCCCCAGCATTTT.

This sequence joins TRBV12-5 and TRBJ2-1; 9 bases align to TRBD2. The J segment lost 5 bases and the V segment lost 1 base, leaving 3 bases of the junction unmatched. CDR1 is LGHNT and CDR2 is FRNRAP in the germline V gene. CDR3 size: 15 residues. The CDR3 loop is CASGLAGLANNEQFF. The CDR3 DNA reads TGTGCTAGTGGTTTGGCGGGACTAGCAAACAATGAGCAGTTCTTC.

The gene calls are TRBV6-1 and TRBJ1-1; 8 bases are a match to TRBD1. There are 16 residues in the CDR3. Germline V gene data show CDR1 as MNHNS and CDR2 as SASEGT. The J segment lost 0 bases and the V segment lost 3 bases, leaving 6 bases of the junction unmatched. The CDR3 reads CASSDGQGRMNTEAFF. The CDR3 DNA reads as TGTGCCAGCAGTGATGGACAGGGCAGGATGAACACTGAAGCTTTCTTT.

V usage is TRBV19 and J usage is TRBJ2-7; 8 bases match TRBD1. With 3 bases clipped from V and 2 bases from J, the junction kept 9 bases outside the gene matches. The CDR3 is 16 amino acids. The germline V gene encodes CDR1 LNHDA and CDR2 SQIVND (reference sequence). CDR3 residues: CASSMRTGTYTYEQYF. CDR3 bases: TGTGCCAGTAGTATGCGGACAGGGACCTATACCTACGAGCAGTACTTC.

The chain couples TRBV4-1 to TRBJ2-1; a possible D gene is TRBD2 (6 bases). V lost 1 base, J lost 8 bases, and 12 bases lay in between. The CDR3 length is 14 residues. CDR1 is MGHRA, CDR2 YSYEKL, per germline. The CDR3 DNA follows: TGCGCCAGCAGCCAAGGTCTAGCGAGGTATGAGCAGTTCTTC. This codes for CASSQGLARYEQFF.

The chain uses TRBV19 and TRBJ1-1; D is undetermined. Looked up from germline, CDR1 is LNHDA and CDR2 is SQIVND (reference sequence). The CDR3 is 12 residues long. Trimming shortened V by 5 bases and J by 6 bases, and 10 bases separated the two germline ends. The CDR3 DNA sequence: TGTGCCAGTAGTTTACGGAGCGCTGAAGCTTTCTTT. Translating gives CASSLRSAEAFF.

The chain links TRBV5-4 to TRBJ1-1; TRBD1 matches at 9 bases. V lost 4 bases, J lost 12 bases, and 7 bases stayed unmatched. Germline V CDR1 and CDR2: SGHNT, YYREEE (reference sequence). The CDR3 totals 12 residues. Here the CDR3 reads CASSVRDRESFF. CDR3 nucleotide sequence: TGTGCCAGCAGCGTCCGGGACAGGGAATCTTTCTTT. The full variable domain, its missing parts supplied by reference TRBV5-4 and TRBJ1-1, is ETGVTQSPTHLIKTRGQQVTLRCSSQSGHNTVSWYQQALGQGPQFIFQYYREEENGRGNFPPRFSGLQFPNYSSELNVNALELDDSALYLCASSVRDRESFFGQGTRLTVV.

Only one count was recorded for this clone. The chain employs TRBV11-2 and TRBJ2-1, with no clear D. Germline V CDR1 and CDR2: SGHAT, FQNNGV. V lost 5 bases and J 4 bases, leaving 3 bases between the germline ends. This CDR3 has 11 residues. In DNA form, the CDR3 reads TGTGCCAGCAGCGTATACAATGAGCAGTTCTTC. It yields the protein CASSVYNEQFF.

This chain links TRBV11-3 with TRBJ2-1; maybe TRBD2 (6 bases). The length of the CDR3 is 15 residues. V was trimmed by 4 bases and J by 0 bases, leaving 10 bases between them. Germline assignment: CDR1 SGHNT and CDR2 YENEEA. As DNA, the CDR3 is TGTGCCAGCAGCTACGGGACTCACTCCTACAATGAGCAGTTCTTC. Protein: CASSYGTHSYNEQFF.

The rearrangement uses TRBV4-1 and TRBJ1-2, with a possible D match to TRBD1 (5 bases). Trimming took 4 bases from V and 4 from J, leaving 13 bases between them. This CDR3 has 14 residues. Germline CDR1 is MGHRA and CDR2 is YSYEKL. This chain's CDR3 is CASSPSGTGYGYTF. The CDR3 DNA reads TGCGCCAGCAGCCCGAGCGGGACGGGCTATGGCTACACCTTC.

Only a few counts were recorded for this clone. V gene TRBV5-6 combines with J gene TRBJ2-7; no clear D. Germline CDR1 is SGHDT and CDR2 is YYEEEE. Between the trimmed V and J ends, which lost 3 bases and 3 bases, there was a span of 4 bases. The CDR3 runs to 11 residues. CDR3 amino acids: CASSSVYEQYF. The CDR3 DNA reads as TGTGCCAGCAGCTCGGTCTACGAGCAGTACTTC. The whole variable domain, remainder taken from reference TRBV5-6 and TRBJ2-7, is DAGVTQSPTHLIKTRGQQVTLRCSPKSGHDTVSWYQQALGQGPQFIFQYYEEEERQRGNFPDRFSGHQFPNYSSELNVNALLLGDSALYLCASSSVYEQYFGPGTRLTVT.

The chain employs TRBV5-1 and TRBJ2-7; the match to TRBD2 covers 11 bases. V lost 4 bases and J lost 3; bases outside the gene matches: 6. Germline CDR1 and CDR2: SGHRS and YFSETQ. This CDR3 contains 15 residues. DNA of the CDR3: TGCGCCAGCAGCCCTGGGACTAGCGGCCTCTACGAGCAGTACTTC. This sequence encodes CASSPGTSGLYEQYF.

The chain uses TRBV5-5 and TRBJ1-3; tentative D call: TRBD1 (6 bases). V was pared by 2 bases and J by 4 bases, with 13 bases between. The CDR3 totals 15 residues. Per the germline V gene, CDR1 is SGHKS and CDR2 is YYEKEE (reference sequence). The chain's CDR3 is CASSFLDSRGNTIYF. Here the CDR3 DNA reads TGTGCCAGCAGCTTTCTGGACAGCCGGGGAAACACCATATATTTT. Combining the CDR3 with reference TRBV5-5 and TRBJ1-3 gives the whole variable domain DAGVTQSPTHLIKTRGQQVTLRCSPISGHKSVSWYQQVLGQGPQFIFQYYEKEERGRGNFPDRFSARQFPNYSSELNVNALLLGDSALYLCASSFLDSRGNTIYFGEGSWLTVV.